These 15 T cell receptor beta chains came from one sample sequenced in a study of memory CD4+ T cells and cytomegalovirus serostatus. TCRdb keeps only in-frame clones here, not all; method: immunoSEQ multiplex PCR. The sample has tens of thousands of clones, roughly 76% seen once. Single viable CD3+CD4+CD8-CD45RO+ cells were sorted as the memory CD4+ T cells. The sequenced material came from memory CD4+ T cells from blood. These receptors were obtained from an adult in good health and CMV-seropositive.

The rearrangement uses TRBV6-1 and TRBJ1-4; no reliable D call. Germline CDR1 reads MNHNS; CDR2 reads SASEGT. The CDR3 spans 14 residues. V lost 1 base and J 4 bases, leaving 7 bases between the germline ends. As DNA, the CDR3 is TGTGCCAGCAGTGAAGTACAGTATAATGAAAAACTGTTTTTT. Its protein is CASSEVQYNEKLFF.

This clone came up a few times. This chain uses TRBV7-2 with TRBJ2-1; D is ambiguous. V lost 2 bases, J lost 0 bases, and 8 bases lay in between. Germline V gives CDR1 SGHTA, CDR2 FQGNSA. This CDR3 contains 15 residues. The DNA of the CDR3 is TGTGCCAGCAGCTTATTCGCAGGCTCCTACAATGAGCAGTTCTTC. Translated: CASSLFAGSYNEQFF.

V usage is TRBV6-4 and J usage is TRBJ1-2, with 7 bases identical to TRBD1. The CDR3 totals 17 residues. V gave up 4 bases and J gave up 8 bases; unmatched junction bases: 19. In germline, CDR1 is MRHNA, CDR2 SNTAGT. The CDR3 DNA is TGTGCCAGCAGTGTCCAGGACAGGTGCCGACTCTCGGAGGGCTACACCTTC. Translation: CASSVQDRCRLSEGYTF.

The rearrangement links TRBV6-1 to TRBJ1-6; D gene uncertain. This CDR3 is built from 12 residues. Per the germline V gene, CDR1 is MNHNS and CDR2 is SASEGT. Trimming took off 2 bases at V and 14 bases at J, with 10 bases between the two ends. The CDR3: CASSETASSLHF. The DNA for the CDR3 is TGTGCCAGCAGTGAAACCGCCTCTTCCCTCCACTTT.

The V and J genes are TRBV7-2 and TRBJ1-2, with D perhaps matching TRBD1 (6 bases). V lost 3 bases and J lost 7, with 15 bases in between. Germline loops: CDR1 SGHTA, CDR2 FQGNSA. This CDR3 comprises 14 residues. CDR3 coding DNA: TGTGCCAGCAGCTTCTTCGAGGGGGGCGGTGGCTACACCTTC. Its translation: CASSFFEGGGGYTF.

The rearrangement links TRBV10-3 to TRBJ2-2; unclear D gene. Looked up from germline, CDR1 is ENHRY and CDR2 is SYGVKD. Trimming cost V 0 bases and J 3 bases, with 8 bases left between them. The CDR3 consists of 15 residues. The CDR3 region is CAISESKHDTGELFF. The CDR3, as DNA: TGTGCCATCAGTGAGTCTAAACATGACACCGGGGAGCTGTTTTTT.

The rearrangement uses TRBV5-6 and TRBJ2-3; the D is unclear. This CDR3 spans 16 amino acids. The germline V and J ends were trimmed by 4 bases and 6 bases, with 21 bases remaining between them. Per germline, CDR1 SGHDT and CDR2 YYEEEE. This CDR3 is CASSAWITRDSDTQYF. The CDR3 coding sequence is TGTGCCAGCAGCGCCTGGATAACCCGAGACTCGGATACGCAGTATTTT.

V gene TRBV23-1 combines with J gene TRBJ1-5; D possibly corresponds to TRBD1 (6 bases). TRBV23-1 is annotated as an ORF whose role is uncertain. The CDR3 totals 18 residues. Between the trimmed V and J ends, which lost 6 bases and 3 bases, there was a span of 24 bases. The CDR3 coding sequence is TGCGCCAGCAGCCCCCCCAGCAGACCGGGGGGCTACAATCAGCCCCAGCATTTT. Its protein product is CASSPPSRPGGYNQPQHF.

This clone was picked up one time. This chain uses TRBV27 with TRBJ2-7; no clear D gene. The CDR3 is made up of 8 amino acids. The germline V gene has CDR1 MNHEY and CDR2 SMNVEV (reference sequence). V was clipped by 11 bases and J by 7 bases, with 6 bases between them. DNA for the CDR3: TGTGCCCTTGGGGAGCAGTACTTC. Translated, it gives CALGEQYF.

The rearrangement joins TRBV6-1 to TRBJ1-1; D not resolved. V shed 2 bases and J shed 5 bases, with 9 bases lying between them. Germline V gene lookup returns CDR1 MNHNS and CDR2 SASEGT. The CDR3 extends over 13 amino acids. In DNA form, the CDR3 reads TGTGCCAGCAGTGAACTTAGAGGGACTGAAGCTTTCTTT. This sequence encodes CASSELRGTEAFF.

The genes are TRBV7-9 and TRBJ1-2; a weak D match, TRBD1 (5 bases). V dropped 7 bases and J dropped 6 bases, with 21 bases sitting between them. Per germline, CDR1 SEHNR and CDR2 FQNEAQ (reference sequence). There are 15 residues in the CDR3. The CDR3: CASNPMSRGGNGYTF. CDR3 bases: TGTGCCAGCAACCCTATGTCGAGGGGAGGCAATGGCTACACCTTC.

V usage is TRBV7-5 and J usage is TRBJ2-7; the table's D gene call, TRBD1, was not cross checked with the DNA. TRBV7-5 is reported as a pseudogene. This CDR3 has 14 amino acids. The CDR3 region has the DNA TGTGTCAGAAGCGGATACAGGGGCTCCTACGAGCAGTACTTC. Translation gives CVRSGYRGSYEQYF.

The rearrangement links TRBV4-2 to TRBJ1-1; TRBD1 aligns across 7 bases. J gave up 4 bases and V 3 bases, and 8 bases lay outside the gene matches. Germline V gives CDR1 LGHNA, CDR2 YNFKEQ. This CDR3 comprises 15 residues. In nucleotides, the CDR3 is TGTGCCAGCAGCCAGCCCGACAGGGTGAGCACTGAAGCTTTCTTT. Protein product: CASSQPDRVSTEAFF.

This clone came up a few times. The chain combines TRBV25-1 with TRBJ1-1; no reliable D call. V was clipped by 6 bases and J by 10 bases, with 18 bases between them. The CDR3 extends over 13 amino acids. Germline CDR1 MGHDK, CDR2 SYGVNS. The CDR3 bases are TGTGCCAGCAGCGCTCAAGAATTCTTGCCAGCTTTCTTT. This gives the protein CASSAQEFLPAFF.

V is TRBV7-9 and J is TRBJ1-1; D not certain. The V gene lost 2 bases and the J gene lost 7 bases, with 11 bases spanning the gap. The CDR3 contains 13 residues. In germline, CDR1 is SEHNR, CDR2 FQNEAQ (reference sequence). CDR3 amino acids: CASSLITGGEAFF. The DNA of the CDR3 is TGTGCCAGCAGCTTAATCACGGGAGGTGAAGCTTTCTTT.